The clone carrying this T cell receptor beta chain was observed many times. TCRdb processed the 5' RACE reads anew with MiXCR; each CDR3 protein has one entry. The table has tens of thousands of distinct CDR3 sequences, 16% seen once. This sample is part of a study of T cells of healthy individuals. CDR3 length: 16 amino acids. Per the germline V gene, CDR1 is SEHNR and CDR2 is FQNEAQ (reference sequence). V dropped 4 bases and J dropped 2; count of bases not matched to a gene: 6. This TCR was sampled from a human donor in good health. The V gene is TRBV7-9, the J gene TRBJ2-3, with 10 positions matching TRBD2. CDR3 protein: CASSSNSGGFTDTQYF. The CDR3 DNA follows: TGTGCCAGCAGCTCGAATAGCGGGGGGTTCACAGATACGCAGTATTTT.